The sequence of this T cell receptor (beta chain) was determined in a study of technical replicates of blood from a few donors. TCRdb keeps only in-frame clones here, not all; method: immunoSEQ multiplex PCR. The sample includes 65,000 to 95,000 clones, roughly 98% of them seen just once. Germline V gene data show CDR1 as MNHNS and CDR2 as SASEGT. The CDR3 consists of 13 residues. Trimming removed 7 bases from V and 2 bases from J, with 9 bases in between. The source of this sequence is a human donor in good health. V usage is TRBV6-1 and J usage is TRBJ1-3; D possibly corresponds to TRBD1 (6 bases). Sequencing was carried out using T cells isolated from PBMCs. CDR3 loop: CASTQGTGNTIYF. CDR3 nucleotides: TGTGCCAGCACCCAGGGGACTGGAAACACCATATATTTT.